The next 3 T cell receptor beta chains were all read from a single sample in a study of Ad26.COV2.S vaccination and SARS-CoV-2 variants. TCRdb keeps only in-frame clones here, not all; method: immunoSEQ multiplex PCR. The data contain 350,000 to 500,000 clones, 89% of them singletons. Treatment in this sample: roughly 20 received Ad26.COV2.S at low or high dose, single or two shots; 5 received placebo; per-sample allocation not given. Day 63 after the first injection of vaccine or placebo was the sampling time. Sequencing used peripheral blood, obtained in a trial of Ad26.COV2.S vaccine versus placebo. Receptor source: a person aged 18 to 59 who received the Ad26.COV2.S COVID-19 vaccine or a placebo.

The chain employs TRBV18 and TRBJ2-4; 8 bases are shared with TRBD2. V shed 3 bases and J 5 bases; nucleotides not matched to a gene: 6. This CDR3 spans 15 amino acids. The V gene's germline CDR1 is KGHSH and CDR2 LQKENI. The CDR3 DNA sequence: TGTGCCAGCTCACCGCCCCCCGGGAGGGAAAACATTCAGTACTTC. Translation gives CASSPPPGRENIQYF. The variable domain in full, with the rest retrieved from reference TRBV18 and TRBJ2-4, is NAGVMQNPRHLVRRRGQEARLRCSPMKGHSHVYWYRQLPEEGLKFMVYLQKENIIDESGMPKERFSAEFPKEGPSILRIQQVVRGDSAAYFCASSPPPGRENIQYFGAGTRLSVL.

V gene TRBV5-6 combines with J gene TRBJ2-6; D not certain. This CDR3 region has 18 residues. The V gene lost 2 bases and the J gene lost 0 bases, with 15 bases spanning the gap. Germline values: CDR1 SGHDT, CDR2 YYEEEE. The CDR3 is CASSLGWGGNSGANVLTF. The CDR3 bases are TGTGCCAGCAGCTTAGGGTGGGGTGGGAACTCTGGGGCCAACGTCCTGACTTTC.

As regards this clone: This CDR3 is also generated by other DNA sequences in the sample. The CDR3 DNA reads as TGTGCCACCAGTGATTTACGGCGAGGCACAGATACGCAGTATTTT. It is translated as CATSDLRRGTDTQYF. This sequence joins TRBV24-1 and TRBJ2-3; D is undetermined. The CDR3 totals 15 residues. Per the germline V gene, CDR1 is KGHDR and CDR2 is SFDVKD. V was clipped by 1 base and J by 1 base, with 8 bases between them.